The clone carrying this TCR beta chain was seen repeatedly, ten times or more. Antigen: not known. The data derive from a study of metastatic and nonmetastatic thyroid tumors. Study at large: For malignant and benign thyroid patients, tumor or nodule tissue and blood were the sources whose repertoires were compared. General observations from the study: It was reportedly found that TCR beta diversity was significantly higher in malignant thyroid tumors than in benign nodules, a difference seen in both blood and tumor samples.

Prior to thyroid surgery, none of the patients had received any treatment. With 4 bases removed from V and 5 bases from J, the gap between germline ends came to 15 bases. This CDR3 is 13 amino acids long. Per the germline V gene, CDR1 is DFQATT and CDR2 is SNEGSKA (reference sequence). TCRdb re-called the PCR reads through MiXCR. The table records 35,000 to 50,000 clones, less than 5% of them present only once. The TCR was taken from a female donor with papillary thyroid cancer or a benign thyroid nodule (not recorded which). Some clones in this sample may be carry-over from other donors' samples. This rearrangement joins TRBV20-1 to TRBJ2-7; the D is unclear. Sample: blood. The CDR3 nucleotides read TGCAGTGCTACCAAGTCTTTCGTGGACGAGCAGTACTTC. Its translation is CSATKSFVDEQYF.